The present T cell receptor (beta chain) was sequenced within a study of shared clonotypes between healthy human individuals. Germline values: CDR1 LNHDA, CDR2 SQIVND (reference sequence). The CDR3 runs to 14 residues. Deletions cut 7 bases from V and 3 bases from J, with 15 bases between. Deep was the level at which the assay was run. Per the authors' pipeline: Quality scores were absent from the junction-only immunoSEQ sequences, so filtering differed. Generated by immunoSEQ multiplex PCR, the TCRdb table keeps only in-frame clones and is missing some. That table furnishes V, J and clone size, whereas the DNA furnished D and trimming. The profile shows approximately 2.5 million clones, roughly 93% of them singletons. The sample holds one count of this clone. Its antigen is unknown. Findings and limits, study-wide: When naive CD4 clonotypes were compared across four donors, 5% to 5.5% were shared.

Sequencing was performed on naive CD4+ T cells from PBMCs. Stated subset: CD45RA+ positively selected. V gene TRBV19 combines with J gene TRBJ1-2; TRBD1 is a possible D gene (5 bases). This receptor was taken from a man aged 18 to 30 in good health. Some clones in this sample may be carry-over from other donors' samples. DNA of the CDR3: TGTGCCAGTACCCTTAACGGCAGGGACTATGGCTACACCTTC. Translation: CASTLNGRDYGYTF.